These 17 T cell receptor beta chains were all obtained from the same sample, sequenced in a study of CD8+ T cells in alopecia areata. Extracted RNA was reverse transcribed, and the resulting cDNA served as sequencing template. Clones were read by immunoSEQ multiplex PCR, and TCRdb kept only the in-frame ones, dropping some. The sample holds 150,000 to 200,000 clones, 55% seen once. The material sequenced was CD4+ T cells sorted from blood. Receptors originate from a human donor in good health.

The chain carries TRBV10-3 and TRBJ2-7; possibly TRBD1 or TRBD2 for D (5 bases each). This CDR3 contains 11 residues. V was shortened by 6 bases and J by 5 bases, with 8 bases between the two germline ends. CDR1 and CDR2 from the germline V gene are ENHRY and SYGVKD. The CDR3 nucleotides are TGTGCCATCAGCCGGGGACACGAGCAGTACTTC. It codes for CAISRGHEQYF.

This clone appeared a few times. This sequence joins TRBV5-6 and TRBJ2-3; D is perhaps TRBD1 (5 bases). V gave up 0 bases and J gave up 0 bases, with 8 bases separating them. This CDR3 contains 15 residues. Germline assignment: CDR1 SGHDT and CDR2 YYEEEE. CDR3 bases: TGTGCCAGCAGCTTGGAGGGGCATAGCACAGATACGCAGTATTTT. Amino acid sequence: CASSLEGHSTDTQYF.

The rearrangement links TRBV20-1 to TRBJ2-7; D gene uncertain. V was cut by 1 base and J by 6 bases, with 4 bases left in between. In germline, CDR1 is DFQATT, CDR2 SNEGSKA (reference sequence). CDR3 length: 10 residues. The CDR3 region has the DNA TGCAGTGCTAGAGGGGTCGAGCAGTACTTC. It specifies CSARGVEQYF.

The rearrangement uses TRBV2 and TRBJ2-1; D is perhaps TRBD1 (6 bases). Trimming cost V 8 bases and J 8 bases, with 19 bases left between them. Germline V gene lookup returns CDR1 SNHLY and CDR2 FYNNEI. This CDR3 has 14 residues. CDR3 protein: CASRRQDVYDEQFF. CDR3 sequence (DNA): TGTGCCAGCCGGCGACAGGATGTTTACGATGAGCAGTTCTTC.

The V and J genes are TRBV2 and TRBJ1-2, with D possibly TRBD1 on 5 matching bases. Germline CDR1 is SNHLY and CDR2 is FYNNEI. This CDR3 has 13 amino acids. V lost 1 base and J lost 6, with 9 bases in between. The CDR3 nucleotides are TGTGCCAGCAGTGAAGTCGTAGGGGATGGCTACACCTTC. Its translation is CASSEVVGDGYTF.

The chain employs TRBV5-4 and TRBJ1-2, with TRBD1 as a possible D gene (6 bases). This CDR3 comprises 14 residues. The germline V gene has CDR1 SGHNT and CDR2 YYREEE (reference sequence). Trimming left V 0 bases short and J 13 bases short, with 19 bases between. The chain's CDR3 is CASSLGGGARTFTF. The CDR3 DNA reads TGTGCCAGCAGCTTGGGAGGGGGGGCGCGAACCTTCACCTTC.

This clone was observed a few times. The chain combines TRBV19 with TRBJ2-2; D is unresolved. Germline V gene data show CDR1 as LNHDA and CDR2 as SQIVND (reference sequence). V was trimmed by 5 bases and J by 7 bases, leaving 11 bases between them. The CDR3 loop spans 13 amino acids. In nucleotides, the CDR3 is TGTGCCAGTAGTGTCGGATCCGTCGGGGAGCTGTTTTTT. It encodes CASSVGSVGELFF.

This clone has more than one count but fewer than ten. The chain uses TRBV29-1 and TRBJ2-4; 12 nucleotides line up with TRBD1. This CDR3 spans 14 amino acids. The V gene end was trimmed by 6 bases and the J gene end by 5 bases; junction bases not matched to a gene: 5. From germline, CDR1 is SQVTM and CDR2 ANQGSEA. The CDR3 nucleotides read TGCAGCGTCCCGGGACAGGGGGCCCAAAACATTCAGTACTTC. Translated: CSVPGQGAQNIQYF.

The chain combines TRBV5-1 with TRBJ2-5; D remains unclear. Germline V gene lookup returns CDR1 SGHRS and CDR2 YFSETQ. The V end was cut by 0 bases, the J end by 2 bases, with 8 bases between. The CDR3 runs 14 residues. CDR3 protein: CASSLDGRQETQYF. The CDR3 bases are TGCGCCAGCAGCTTGGACGGAAGACAAGAGACCCAGTACTTC.

The chain joins TRBV6-5 to TRBJ2-1; weak D call: TRBD2 (5 bases). The CDR3 is 16 residues long. CDR1 is MNHEY and CDR2 is SVGAGI in the germline V gene. The V gene lost 1 base and the J gene lost 6 bases, with 16 bases spanning the gap. In DNA form, the CDR3 reads TGTGCCAGCAGTTACTTGGCCCGTGGAGCGGCCAATGAGCAGTTCTTC. It specifies CASSYLARGAANEQFF.

This clone was detected only a few times. The chain joins TRBV29-1 to TRBJ2-6, with D tentatively TRBD1 or TRBD2 (5 bases each). Trimming took off 6 bases at V and 5 bases at J, with 17 bases between the two ends. Germline assignment: CDR1 SQVTM and CDR2 ANQGSEA. The CDR3 runs to 15 residues. This chain's CDR3 is CSVGSGRSWANVLTF. The CDR3, as DNA: TGCAGCGTGGGTTCGGGACGGTCCTGGGCCAACGTCCTGACTTTC.

The chain combines TRBV2 with TRBJ2-2; the match to TRBD2 covers 12 bases. CDR1 SNHLY and CDR2 FYNNEI come from the germline V gene. CDR3 size: 15 residues. V was clipped by 6 bases and J by 6 bases; unmatched bases: 5. The CDR3 region is CASRTSGSTSGELFF. Here the CDR3 DNA reads TGTGCCAGCAGGACTAGCGGGAGTACGTCCGGGGAGCTGTTTTTT.

The rearrangement links TRBV10-3 to TRBJ2-5, with D unclear. The V end lost 0 bases, the J end lost 5 bases, and 4 bases lay between the germline ends. Germline CDR1 is ENHRY and CDR2 is SYGVKD. The CDR3 is made up of 12 amino acids. The CDR3: CAISESSETQYF. CDR3 coding DNA: TGTGCCATCAGTGAGTCGTCCGAGACCCAGTACTTC.

V and J are TRBV29-1 and TRBJ1-1; the D is unclear. V was trimmed by 4 bases and J by 0 bases, leaving 12 bases between them. Germline loops: CDR1 SQVTM, CDR2 ANQGSEA. This CDR3 comprises 14 residues. The CDR3 is CSVGPSELNTEAFF. Here the CDR3 DNA reads TGCAGCGTTGGTCCCTCGGAGTTGAACACTGAAGCTTTCTTT.

The gene calls are TRBV7-2 and TRBJ2-4, with D uncertain. Germline CDR1 is SGHTA and CDR2 is FQGNSA. V was cut by 5 bases and J by 0 bases, with 17 bases left in between. The CDR3 is made up of 17 amino acids. The CDR3 is CASSPQTGYLAKNIQYF. Written as DNA, the CDR3 is TGTGCCAGCAGCCCACAGACTGGATATTTAGCCAAAAACATTCAGTACTTC.

This chain links TRBV20-1 with TRBJ1-1; D remains unclear. Trimming cost V 1 base and J 7 bases, with 4 bases left between them. This CDR3 spans 10 amino acids. CDR1 is DFQATT, CDR2 SNEGSKA, per germline (reference sequence). The CDR3 loop is CSARVSEAFF. The DNA for the CDR3 is TGCAGTGCTAGAGTCAGTGAAGCTTTCTTT.

The CDR3 nucleotides are TGTGCCAGCAGGGGCAGGGTTACCTACGAGCAGTACTTC. Translating it yields CASRGRVTYEQYF. This chain joins TRBV25-1 and TRBJ2-7; tentative D call: TRBD1 (5 bases). This CDR3 spans 13 amino acids. Germline V lookup: CDR1 MGHDK, CDR2 SYGVNS. Trimming left V 6 bases short and J 2 bases short, with 11 bases between.